The 25 T cell receptor beta chains below all came from one sample that was sequenced in a study of read filtering for tumor transcriptome and immune sequencing. From around 440 ng of RNA, a library with molecular barcoded alpha/delta and beta/gamma adaptors was made. TCRdb fed the reads into MiXCR, producing one record per CDR3 protein. The sample has 35,000 to 55,000 distinct CDR3 sequences; 12% are singletons. The sample consisted of a population of CD138-negative cells sorted from bone marrow. These TCRs come from a donor at least 40 years old with multiple myeloma.

This clonotype was seen ten or more times. The chain couples TRBV28 to TRBJ2-1; either TRBD1 or TRBD2 may supply D (6 bases each). CDR3 size: 15 residues. Germline V gene lookup returns CDR1 MDHEN and CDR2 SYDVKM. Trimming shortened V by 5 bases and J by 4 bases, and 15 bases separated the two germline ends. CDR3 DNA sequence: TGTGCCAGCAGTGGGGGGACGACAGGTTACAATGAGCAGTTCTTC. Residues: CASSGGTTGYNEQFF. The full variable domain, in which reference TRBV28 and TRBJ2-1 provide the parts outside the CDR3, is DVKVTQSSRYLVKRTGEKVFLECVQDMDHENMFWYRQDPGLGLRLIYFSYDVKMKEKGDIPEGYSVSREKKERFSLILESASTNQTSMYLCASSGGTTGYNEQFFGPGTRLTVL.

In this sample, this clonotype turned up many times. The J gene is TRBJ1-1, the V gene TRBV7-9, with unresolved D. The germline V gene encodes CDR1 SEHNR and CDR2 FQNEAQ (reference sequence). The CDR3 has 15 amino acids. V gave up 5 bases and J gave up 0 bases, with 13 bases separating them. In DNA form, the CDR3 reads TGTGCCAGCAGCGCGGCCTGGCCCCTGAACACTGAAGCTTTCTTT. The encoded protein is CASSAAWPLNTEAFF.

In this sample, this clonotype turned up a few times. The chain couples TRBV7-8 to TRBJ2-5; tentatively, D is TRBD1 or TRBD2 (5 bases each). Trimming pared 3 bases from V and 3 bases from J, leaving 11 bases between. Germline V CDR1 and CDR2: SGHVS, FQNEAQ. The CDR3 runs 14 residues. The CDR3 spells CASSFLGGKETQYF. The DNA of the CDR3 is TGTGCCAGCAGCTTTCTTGGGGGAAAAGAGACCCAGTACTTC.

There are many counts of this clonotype. This chain joins TRBV7-9 and TRBJ2-1; D is ambiguous. Germline values: CDR1 SEHNR, CDR2 FQNEAQ (reference sequence). Trimming took off 6 bases at V and 12 bases at J, with 6 bases between the two ends. The CDR3 length is 9 residues. CDR3 region: CASSFGQFF. CDR3 in DNA: TGTGCCAGCAGTTTTGGGCAGTTCTTC.

There are many counts of this clonotype. The J gene is TRBJ2-1, the V gene TRBV29-1, with 12 bases lining up with TRBD2. V lost 5 bases, J lost 7 bases, and 9 bases stayed unmatched. The germline V gene encodes CDR1 SQVTM and CDR2 ANQGSEA. This CDR3 contains 15 residues. The CDR3 nucleotides read TGCAGCGTTCGACTAGCGGGGGAGAGTTCGAATGAGCAGTTCTTC. Protein product: CSVRLAGESSNEQFF.

This clonotype was seen ten or more times. This chain uses TRBV7-2 with TRBJ2-1; 7 positions agree with TRBD1. J was trimmed by 2 bases and V by 5 bases; bases with no gene match: 9. The V gene's germline CDR1 is SGHTA and CDR2 FQGNSA. The CDR3 has 16 amino acids. CDR3 nucleotide sequence: TGTGCCAGCAGCACGTCGACAGGGTATCCCTACAATGAGCAGTTCTTC. Amino acid sequence: CASSTSTGYPYNEQFF.

This clonotype has ten or more counts. This chain's CDR3 is CATSDHRVPQETQYF. Written as DNA, the CDR3 is TGTGCCACCAGTGATCATAGGGTCCCCCAAGAGACCCAGTACTTC. The V gene is TRBV24-1, the J gene TRBJ2-5; D ambiguous. Germline V gene sequence: CDR1 KGHDR, CDR2 SFDVKD. The V and J ends lost 3 bases and 1 base respectively, with 11 bases between them. The CDR3 totals 15 residues.

This clonotype was seen ten or more times. V and J are TRBV2 and TRBJ2-2; 10 bases align to TRBD2. Germline V lookup: CDR1 SNHLY, CDR2 FYNNEI. Trimming at V came to 5 bases and at J to 6 bases, leaving 6 bases not matched to a gene. The CDR3 consists of 15 residues. CDR3 loop: CASSLQAGGSGELFF. DNA of the CDR3: TGTGCCAGCAGTCTCCAAGCGGGAGGGTCCGGGGAGCTGTTTTTT.

As concerns this clonotype: This sequence may be a read error, since a much larger clone differs from it by one base. The chain employs TRBV12-3 or TRBV12-4 and TRBJ1-5, with D unclear. This CDR3 comprises 17 residues. V lost 5 bases to trimming and J lost 2 bases, with 19 bases between them. The CDR3 coding sequence is TGTGCCAGCAGTCGCTCCGTAGTCAATTCGGGCAATCAGCCCCAGCATTTT. Amino acids: CASSRSVVNSGNQPQHF.

This clonotype was recorded many times. The chain recombines TRBV29-1 with TRBJ2-5; no firm D call. V was cut by 2 bases and J by 4 bases, with 11 bases left in between. The CDR3 is 13 amino acids. Germline-derived CDR1 and CDR2 are SQVTM and ANQGSEA. The CDR3 bases are TGCAGCGTTGAACCCCCCCTTATAGAGACCCAGTACTTC. It yields the protein CSVEPPLIETQYF.

Note on this clonotype: Being one base from a much bigger clone, this may be a read error. The V and J genes are TRBV29-1 and TRBJ1-2, with TRBD1 as a possible D gene (6 bases). This CDR3 region has 13 residues. Germline-derived CDR1 and CDR2 are SQVTM and ANQGSEA. Trimming stripped 5 bases from V and 6 bases from J, with 16 bases between. CDR3 DNA sequence: TGCAGCGTTAGTCAGCCAGGGGAAGATGGCTACACCTTC. It specifies CSVSQPGEDGYTF.

This clonotype was picked up many times. V gene TRBV6-1 combines with J gene TRBJ2-7; D uncertain. The CDR3 covers 12 residues. V lost 6 bases to trimming and J lost 3 bases, with 9 bases between them. Germline values: CDR1 MNHNS, CDR2 SASEGT. The CDR3 DNA reads as TGTGCCAGCAGCCGGAACCTCTACGAGCAGTACTTC. This gives the protein CASSRNLYEQYF.

This clonotype was detected ten times or more. The CDR3 nucleotides read TGCGCCAGCAGCCAAGAGCAGGCTATGGAGGAAAAACTGTTTTTT. It codes for CASSQEQAMEEKLFF. V is TRBV4-3 and J is TRBJ1-4, with D unclear. Trimming took 0 bases from V and 8 from J, leaving 13 bases between them. The CDR3 is made up of 15 amino acids. Per the germline V gene, CDR1 is LGHNA and CDR2 is YSLEER.

This clonotype occurred many times. It may be a read error: a sequence one base away is much more abundant. The genes are TRBV7-9 and TRBJ2-1; TRBD2 matches 12 bases. The CDR3 is 17 residues long. CDR1 SEHNR and CDR2 FQNEAQ come from the germline V gene (reference sequence). In DNA form, the CDR3 reads TGTGCCAGCAGCTCGGGACTAGCGGGTCTCTCCTACAATGGGCAGTTCTTC. It translates to CASSSGLAGLSYNGQFF.

This clonotype was counted many times. This CDR3 is CASSLIAGDNTGELFF. In DNA, the CDR3 is TGCGCCAGCAGCTTGATAGCGGGAGATAACACCGGGGAGCTGTTTTTT. The chain recombines TRBV5-1 with TRBJ2-2, with 9 bases that match TRBD2. V was clipped by 1 base and J by 2 bases; unmatched bases: 3. The germline V gene encodes CDR1 SGHRS and CDR2 YFSETQ. This CDR3 contains 16 residues.

This clonotype has at least ten counts. This chain connects TRBV6-6 to TRBJ2-6; tentative D call: TRBD1 (6 bases). Germline lookup yields CDR1 MNHNY and CDR2 SVGAGI (reference sequence). The ends were cut back, 5 bases at V and 0 bases at J, with 11 bases in the middle. This CDR3 has 16 residues. CDR3 in amino acids: CASSLGTSSGANVLTF. The CDR3 DNA follows: TGTGCCAGCAGTCTAGGGACAAGCTCTGGGGCCAACGTCCTGACTTTC.

Worth noting for this clonotype: The junction departs from germline at one end; a sequencing error may be responsible. The chain combines TRBV7-8 with TRBJ2-1; weak D call: TRBD2 (6 bases). The CDR3 has 12 amino acids. Germline CDR1 and CDR2: SGHVS and FQNEAQ. CDR3 coding DNA: TGTGCCGGCAGCCCACTAGCCAATGAGCAGTTCTTC. Its protein product is CAGSPLANEQFF.

This clonotype was seen ten or more times. CDR3 sequence (DNA): TGTGCCAGCAGTCTCAGGACTAGCGGGATAACCTACAATGAGCAGTTCTTC. Its translation is CASSLRTSGITYNEQFF. The genes are TRBV28 and TRBJ2-1; 12 bases map to TRBD2. CDR3 length: 17 residues. Germline CDR1 is MDHEN and CDR2 is SYDVKM. With V trimmed by 5 bases and J by 2 bases, 7 bases remained unmatched.

DNA for the CDR3: TGTGCCAGCAACCGTGCCGGGCCGCTCTACTTC. Translated: CASNRAGPLYF. The V gene is TRBV7-9, the J gene TRBJ2-7; D is ambiguous. Trimming removed 7 bases at V and 13 bases at J, with 17 bases between. The CDR3 sequence is 11 residues long. The germline CDR1 and CDR2 sequences are SEHNR and FQNEAQ (reference sequence).

This clonotype has at least ten counts. The DNA of the CDR3 is TGTGCCAGTAAATTGGGGGGGGGGAGGGATGAGCAGTTCTTC. As protein: CASKLGGGRDEQFF. This chain links TRBV19 with TRBJ2-1; 7 nucleotides line up with TRBD2. CDR1 LNHDA and CDR2 SQIVND come from the germline V gene (reference sequence). The CDR3 length is 14 residues. V was pared by 7 bases and J by 8 bases, with 11 bases of the junction left unmatched.

Ten or more counts support this clonotype. This chain uses TRBV7-2 with TRBJ2-7; no definite D call. The ends were cut back, 5 bases at V and 6 bases at J, with 20 bases in the middle. The CDR3 totals 15 residues. The germline V gene encodes CDR1 SGHTA and CDR2 FQGNSA. CDR3 coding DNA: TGTGCCAGCAGCCCCTGGTCTGGCAGGAACGGCGAGCAGTACTTC. Its translation is CASSPWSGRNGEQYF.

This clonotype appeared many times. At one boundary the junction diverges from the germline segment, which might be a read error. The V gene is TRBV28, the J gene TRBJ1-2, with TRBD1 matching 7 bases. The V gene's germline CDR1 is MDHEN and CDR2 SYDVKM. The CDR3 is 12 residues long. The CDR3 nucleotides read TGTGCCAGCAGTTTAAGTTCGGGACAGCAAGGTTTC. Residues: CASSLSSGQQGF.

This clonotype was counted many times. Compared with germline, one end of the junction differs, possibly owing to a read error. CDR3 DNA sequence: TGTGCCAGCAGCTTCGGGGGTTACAATGAGCAGTCCTTC. Amino acids: CASSFGGYNEQSF. The chain couples TRBV3-1 to TRBJ2-1, with D possibly matching TRBD2 (6 bases). CDR1 is LGHDT, CDR2 YNNKEL, per germline (reference sequence). The CDR3 has 13 residues.

This clonotype was seen many times. V usage is TRBV18 and J usage is TRBJ1-1; 7 positions match TRBD1. V lost 4 bases to trimming and J lost 3 bases; unmatched junction nucleotides: 2. There are 13 residues in the CDR3. Germline V gene data show CDR1 as KGHSH and CDR2 as LQKENI. CDR3 amino acids: CASSQDRDTEAFF. CDR3 sequence (DNA): TGTGCCAGCTCACAAGACAGGGACACTGAAGCTTTCTTT. The full variable domain, its missing parts supplied by reference TRBV18 and TRBJ1-1, is NAGVMQNPRHLVRRRGQEARLRCSPMKGHSHVYWYRQLPEEGLKFMVYLQKENIIDESGMPKERFSAEFPKEGPSILRIQQVVRGDSAAYFCASSQDRDTEAFFGQGTRLTVV.

This sequence joins TRBV7-9 and TRBJ2-5; D perhaps matches TRBD2 (6 bases). CDR3 length: 15 amino acids. Per germline, CDR1 SEHNR and CDR2 FQNEAQ (reference sequence). The V and J ends lost 1 base and 1 base respectively, with 10 bases between them. CDR3 bases: TGTGCCAGCAGCTTAGTTACGACTAGCCAAGAGACCCAGTACTTC. Its translation: CASSLVTTSQETQYF.